The 16 T cell receptor beta chains below all came from one sample that was sequenced in a study of blood T cell repertoires in COVID-19. The assay was immunoSEQ multiplex PCR, and TCRdb's table has in-frame clones only and misses some. The data contain 200,000 to 250,000 clones, approximately 80% of them singletons. Sequenced input: PBMCs or T cells enriched from blood (not recorded which). The receptors here all came from a woman between 40 and 50 years old with acute COVID-19.

The chain joins TRBV30 to TRBJ1-5; the D gene is possibly TRBD1 (6 bases). Germline V gene data show CDR1 as GTSNPN and CDR2 as SVGIG (reference sequence). V was shortened by 0 bases and J by 7 bases, with 19 bases between the two germline ends. The CDR3 contains 16 residues. The CDR3: CAWSVRRGTGRQPQHF. In DNA, the CDR3 is TGTGCCTGGAGTGTACGAAGGGGTACAGGGCGACAGCCCCAGCATTTT.

The chain combines TRBV30 with TRBJ2-7, with 7 bases matching TRBD1. CDR1 and CDR2 (germline): GTSNPN, SVGIG (reference sequence). The CDR3 has 18 residues. Trimming cost V 2 bases and J 5 bases; bases outside gene matches: 21. The CDR3 coding sequence is TGTGCCTGGAGTAGGGGGACCCAGGCCCTAGACAGGGCTAACGAGCAGTACTTC. Its translation: CAWSRGTQALDRANEQYF.

The chain has TRBV10-2 and TRBJ2-7; TRBD2 matches 8 bases. The CDR3 spans 15 residues. Trimming took 2 bases from V and 3 from J; bases not matched to a gene: 6. CDR1 and CDR2 (germline): WSHSY, SAAADI. This CDR3 reads CASSEASGSYYEQYF. The DNA for the CDR3 is TGCGCCAGCAGTGAGGCTAGCGGGTCCTACTACGAGCAGTACTTC.

The chain is built from TRBV14 and TRBJ1-2; D gene uncertain. The CDR3 is made up of 12 amino acids. CDR1 is SGHDN, CDR2 FVKESK, per germline. Trimming left V 0 bases short and J 8 bases short, with 7 bases between. CDR3 protein: CASSQDREGYTF. In nucleotides, the CDR3 is TGTGCCAGCAGCCAAGATCGGGAAGGCTACACCTTC.

DNA of the CDR3: TGTGCCAGCAGCTTAAACAGCTGGGTTGAAGCTTTCTTT. The encoded protein is CASSLNSWVEAFF. The chain combines TRBV7-2 with TRBJ1-1; D ambiguous. The CDR3 is 13 residues long. Germline loops: CDR1 SGHTA, CDR2 FQGNSA. Trimming took 2 bases from V and 7 from J, leaving 11 bases between them.

This chain links TRBV9 with TRBJ2-1; 9 nucleotides agree with TRBD1. Germline lookup yields CDR1 SGDLS and CDR2 YYNGEE. The CDR3 has 17 residues. Unmatched junction bases numbered 12, after V lost 6 bases and J lost 2 bases. The CDR3 region is CASTLTNRGRTYNEQFF. Here the CDR3 DNA reads TGTGCCAGCACCTTAACAAACAGGGGGCGCACCTACAATGAGCAGTTCTTC.

The chain couples TRBV7-7 to TRBJ2-5; TRBD1 matches at 10 bases. The trim removed 2 bases at V and 5 bases at J, leaving 8 bases unmatched. The CDR3 totals 16 residues. Germline V gene data show CDR1 as SSHAT and CDR2 as FNYEAQ (reference sequence). The CDR3 region is CASSLRPGTGVETQYF. CDR3 nucleotides: TGTGCCAGCAGCTTAAGGCCCGGGACAGGGGTCGAGACCCAGTACTTC.

The chain carries TRBV5-1 and TRBJ1-2, with D uncertain. Germline lookup yields CDR1 SGHRS and CDR2 YFSETQ. This CDR3 comprises 18 residues. The germline V and J ends were trimmed by 0 bases and 10 bases, with 28 bases remaining between them. The CDR3 sequence: CASSLEPLWSASVFPYTF. DNA of the CDR3: TGCGCCAGCAGCTTGGAACCTCTGTGGTCAGCGAGTGTCTTCCCCTACACCTTC.

This chain links TRBV3-1 (or the pseudogene TRBV3-2) with TRBJ2-1, with 8 bases lining up with TRBD2. Germline CDR1 LGHDT, CDR2 YNNKEL (reference sequence). The junction had 6 bases not matched to a gene; V was cut back by 6 bases and J by 8 bases. The CDR3 is made up of 13 amino acids. The CDR3, as DNA: TGTGCCAGCAGACCGGGGGGGAGGGATGAGCAGTTCTTC. Its translation: CASRPGGRDEQFF.

The chain employs TRBV7-9 and TRBJ2-7; 7 nucleotides agree with TRBD2. V lost 3 bases and J lost 3; bases outside the gene matches: 2. There are 13 residues in the CDR3. Germline V gene lookup returns CDR1 SEHNR and CDR2 FQNEAQ (reference sequence). The CDR3 here is CASSLAGDYEQYF. In nucleotides, the CDR3 is TGTGCCAGCAGCTTGGCGGGAGACTACGAGCAGTACTTC.

This clone was counted only a few times. The chain joins TRBV29-1 to TRBJ1-2; D is ambiguous. CDR1 SQVTM and CDR2 ANQGSEA come from the germline V gene. The CDR3 is 13 residues long. The germline V and J ends were trimmed by 0 bases and 5 bases, with 10 bases remaining between them. CDR3 sequence: CSVEDRTDYGYTF. CDR3 sequence (DNA): TGCAGCGTTGAAGATCGAACAGATTATGGCTACACCTTC.

The CDR3 nucleotides read TGTGCCAGCAGCTTGTTAACCGAGAGCTCCTACGAGCAGTACTTC. It specifies CASSLLTESSYEQYF. The V and J genes are TRBV5-5 and TRBJ2-7; the D is unclear. The CDR3 extends over 15 amino acids. Germline V gene lookup returns CDR1 SGHKS and CDR2 YYEKEE (reference sequence). Trimming stripped 1 base from V and 0 bases from J, with 11 bases between.

This chain connects TRBV19 to TRBJ1-5; 7 bases are shared with TRBD1. This CDR3 has 17 amino acids. After removal of 1 base from V and 6 bases from J, the junction contained 12 bases not matched to a gene. Germline V gives CDR1 LNHDA, CDR2 SQIVND (reference sequence). CDR3 nucleotides: TGTGCCAGTAGTATAGGGACAGGTGCCCCGGGGAGTCAGCCCCAGCATTTT. Translation: CASSIGTGAPGSQPQHF.

The chain uses TRBV6-5 and TRBJ1-2; D is undetermined. Germline CDR1 MNHEY, CDR2 SVGAGI. Trimming pared 2 bases from V and 0 bases from J, leaving 4 bases between. The CDR3 loop spans 13 amino acids. CDR3 region: CASSYGANYGYTF. DNA for the CDR3: TGTGCCAGCAGTTACGGAGCTAACTATGGCTACACCTTC.

This sequence joins TRBV5-1 and TRBJ2-3; 9 nucleotides line up with TRBD2. This CDR3 region has 15 residues. V dropped 2 bases and J dropped 5; count of bases not matched to a gene: 6. CDR1 is SGHRS and CDR2 is YFSETQ in the germline V gene. CDR3 sequence: CASSFRGRDEDTQYF. The CDR3 DNA follows: TGCGCCAGCAGCTTTCGCGGGAGGGATGAAGATACGCAGTATTTT.

This clone has a single count. The rearrangement uses TRBV5-1 and TRBJ1-1; 11 positions match TRBD1. The trim removed 8 bases at V and 3 bases at J, leaving 3 bases unmatched. The CDR3 spans 13 residues. Germline values: CDR1 SGHRS, CDR2 YFSETQ. Here the CDR3 DNA reads TGCGCCAGTCAGGGACAGGGGGACACTGAAGCTTTCTTT. Its protein is CASQGQGDTEAFF.